The clone carrying this TCR beta chain has a single count. Its matching antigen is unknown. Amplified regions were TCR beta CDR3 sequences from RNA transcripts. An initial round of RT-PCR targeting the TCR CDR3 relied on the HTBI primer set. MiXCR, run by TCRdb on the multiplex PCR reads, gives a single entry per CDR3 protein. This table has about 270,000 distinct CDR3 sequences, approximately 26% appearing once. This sample was included in a study of T cells in Graves' hyperthyroidism and ophthalmopathy. Study-level results: Clonotypes that were expanded in thyroid above 0.001 mostly appeared in blood too. Ophthalmopathy could be told apart from stable hyperthyroidism with a 13 V-J model.

This TCR was sampled from a man in his forties with Graves' hyperthyroidism that later progressed to Graves' ophthalmopathy. The sequencing input was blood.

The CDR3 nucleotides are TGTGCCAGCAGTTATACTTCGGACAGGATGAACACTGAAGCTTTCTTT. It specifies CASSYTSDRMNTEAFF. This chain uses TRBV6-2 or TRBV6-3 with TRBJ1-1; 7 bases agree with TRBD1. The V and J ends lost 3 bases and 0 bases, in that order; junction bases with no gene match: 7. The CDR3 length is 16 residues. Germline V lookup: CDR1 MNHEY, CDR2 SVGEGT.